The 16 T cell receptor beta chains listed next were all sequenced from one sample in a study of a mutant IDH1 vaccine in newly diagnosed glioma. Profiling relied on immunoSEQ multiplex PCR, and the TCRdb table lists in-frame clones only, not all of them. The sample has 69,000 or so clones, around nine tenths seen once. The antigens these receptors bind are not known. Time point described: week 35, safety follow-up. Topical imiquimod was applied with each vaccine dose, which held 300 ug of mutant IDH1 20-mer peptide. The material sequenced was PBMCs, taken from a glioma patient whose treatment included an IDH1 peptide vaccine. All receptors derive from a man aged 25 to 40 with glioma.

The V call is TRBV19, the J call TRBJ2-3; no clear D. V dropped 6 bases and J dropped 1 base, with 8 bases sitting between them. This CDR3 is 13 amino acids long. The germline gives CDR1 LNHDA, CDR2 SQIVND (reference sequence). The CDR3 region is CASSTPGTDTQYF. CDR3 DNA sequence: TGTGCCAGTAGCACCCCCGGCACAGATACGCAGTATTTT.

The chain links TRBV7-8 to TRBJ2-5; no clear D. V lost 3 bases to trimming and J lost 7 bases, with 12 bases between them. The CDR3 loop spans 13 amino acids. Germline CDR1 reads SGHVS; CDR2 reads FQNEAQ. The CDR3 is CASSLNPSWTQYF. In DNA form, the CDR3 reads TGTGCCAGCAGCTTGAATCCGTCTTGGACCCAGTACTTC.

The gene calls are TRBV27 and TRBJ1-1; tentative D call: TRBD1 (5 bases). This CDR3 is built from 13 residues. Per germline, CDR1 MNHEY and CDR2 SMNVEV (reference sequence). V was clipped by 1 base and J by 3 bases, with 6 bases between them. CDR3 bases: TGTGCCAGCAGTTTATGGGGGGACACTGAAGCTTTCTTT. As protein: CASSLWGDTEAFF.

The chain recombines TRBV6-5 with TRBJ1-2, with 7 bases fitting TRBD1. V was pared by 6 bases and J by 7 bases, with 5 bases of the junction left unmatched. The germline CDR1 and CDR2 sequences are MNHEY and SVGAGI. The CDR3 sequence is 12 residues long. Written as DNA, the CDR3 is TGTGCCAGCAGACGACAGGGTGGTGGCTACACCTTC. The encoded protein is CASRRQGGGYTF.

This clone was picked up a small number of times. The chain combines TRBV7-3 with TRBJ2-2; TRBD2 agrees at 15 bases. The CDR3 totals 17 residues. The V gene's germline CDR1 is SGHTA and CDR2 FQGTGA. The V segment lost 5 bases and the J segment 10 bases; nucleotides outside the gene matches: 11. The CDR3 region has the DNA TGTGCCAGCAGCCCCCAGGGACTAGCGGGAGGACCAGTGGAGCTGTTTTTT. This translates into CASSPQGLAGGPVELFF.

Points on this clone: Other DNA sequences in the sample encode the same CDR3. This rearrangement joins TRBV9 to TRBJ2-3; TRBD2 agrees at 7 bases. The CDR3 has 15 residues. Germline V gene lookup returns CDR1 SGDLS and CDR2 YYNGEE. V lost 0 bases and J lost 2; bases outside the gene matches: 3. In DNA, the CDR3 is TGTGCCAGCAGCGTAGGAGGGACTAACACAGATACGCAGTATTTT. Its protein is CASSVGGTNTDTQYF. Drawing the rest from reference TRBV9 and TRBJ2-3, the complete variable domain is DSGVTQTPKHLITATGQRVTLRCSPRSGDLSVYWYQQSLDQGLQFLIQYYNGEERAKGNILERFSAQQFPDLHSELNLSSLELGDSALYFCASSVGGTNTDTQYFGPGTRLTVL.

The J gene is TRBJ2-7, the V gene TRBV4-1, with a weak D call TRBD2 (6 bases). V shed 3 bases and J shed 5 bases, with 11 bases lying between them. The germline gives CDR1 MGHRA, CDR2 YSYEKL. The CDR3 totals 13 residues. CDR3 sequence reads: CASSQGGINEQYF. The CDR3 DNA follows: TGCGCCAGCAGCCAGGGAGGAATCAACGAGCAGTACTTC.

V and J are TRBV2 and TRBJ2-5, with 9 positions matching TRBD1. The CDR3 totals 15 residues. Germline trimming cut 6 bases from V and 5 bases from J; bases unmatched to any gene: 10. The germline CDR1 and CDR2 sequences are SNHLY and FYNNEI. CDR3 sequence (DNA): TGTGCCAGCAGGGGGACAGGGTTTGTCGGGGAGACCCAGTACTTC. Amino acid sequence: CASRGTGFVGETQYF.

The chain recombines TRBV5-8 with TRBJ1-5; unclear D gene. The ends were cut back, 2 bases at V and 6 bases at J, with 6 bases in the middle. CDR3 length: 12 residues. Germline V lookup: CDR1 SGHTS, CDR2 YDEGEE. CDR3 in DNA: TGTGCCAGCAGCTTAAGGAGTCAGCCCCAGCATTTT. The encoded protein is CASSLRSQPQHF.

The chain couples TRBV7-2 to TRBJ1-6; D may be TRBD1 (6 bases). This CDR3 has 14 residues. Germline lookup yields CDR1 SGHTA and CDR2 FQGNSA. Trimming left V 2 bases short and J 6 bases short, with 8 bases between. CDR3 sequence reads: CASSLRTANSPLHF. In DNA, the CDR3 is TGTGCCAGCAGCTTAAGGACAGCTAATTCACCCCTCCACTTT. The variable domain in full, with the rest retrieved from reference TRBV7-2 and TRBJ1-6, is GAGVSQSPSNKVTEKGKDVELRCDPISGHTALYWYRQSLGQGLEFLIYFQGNSAPDKSGLPSDRFSAERTGGSVSTLTIQRTQQEDSAVYLCASSLRTANSPLHFGNGTRLTVT.

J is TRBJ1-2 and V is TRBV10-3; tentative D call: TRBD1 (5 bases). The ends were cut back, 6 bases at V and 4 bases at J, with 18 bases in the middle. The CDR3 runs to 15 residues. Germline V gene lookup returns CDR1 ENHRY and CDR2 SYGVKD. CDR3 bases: TGTGCCATCAGGGCAATGCGGGGGTTGGGCTATGGCTACACCTTC. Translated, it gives CAIRAMRGLGYGYTF.

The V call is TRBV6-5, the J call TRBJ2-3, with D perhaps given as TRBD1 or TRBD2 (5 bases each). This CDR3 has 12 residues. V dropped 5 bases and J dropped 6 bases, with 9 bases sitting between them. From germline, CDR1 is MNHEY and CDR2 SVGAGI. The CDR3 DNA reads TGTGCCAGCAGTAGGGGAGTGGATACGCAGTATTTT. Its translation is CASSRGVDTQYF.

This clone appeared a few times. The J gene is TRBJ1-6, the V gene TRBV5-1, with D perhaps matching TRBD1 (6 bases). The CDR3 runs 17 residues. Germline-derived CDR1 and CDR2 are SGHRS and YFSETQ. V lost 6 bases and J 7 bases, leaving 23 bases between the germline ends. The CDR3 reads CASNFLPSDRSNSPLHF. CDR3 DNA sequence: TGCGCCAGCAACTTCCTCCCTTCCGACAGGTCGAATTCACCCCTCCACTTT.

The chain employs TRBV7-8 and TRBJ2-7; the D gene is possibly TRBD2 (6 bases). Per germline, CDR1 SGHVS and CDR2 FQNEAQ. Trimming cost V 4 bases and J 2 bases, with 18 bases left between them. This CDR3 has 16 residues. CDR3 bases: TGTGCCAGCAGCTCTAGGAGGGGCCAAAGCCCCTACGAGCAGTACTTC. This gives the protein CASSSRRGQSPYEQYF.

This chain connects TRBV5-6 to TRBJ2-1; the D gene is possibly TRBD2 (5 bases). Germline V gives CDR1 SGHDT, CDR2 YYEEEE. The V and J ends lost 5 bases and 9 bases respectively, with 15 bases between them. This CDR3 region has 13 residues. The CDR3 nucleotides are TGTGCCAGCAGGCCACTCGGACTGGGTGAGCAGTTCTTC. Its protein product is CASRPLGLGEQFF.

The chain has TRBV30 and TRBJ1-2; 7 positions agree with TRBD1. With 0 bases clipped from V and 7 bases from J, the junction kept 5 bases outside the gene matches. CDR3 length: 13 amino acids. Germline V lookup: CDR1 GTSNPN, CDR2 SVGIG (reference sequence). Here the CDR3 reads CAWSVSRDSGYTF. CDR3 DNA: TGTGCCTGGAGTGTAAGTAGGGACAGTGGCTACACCTTC.